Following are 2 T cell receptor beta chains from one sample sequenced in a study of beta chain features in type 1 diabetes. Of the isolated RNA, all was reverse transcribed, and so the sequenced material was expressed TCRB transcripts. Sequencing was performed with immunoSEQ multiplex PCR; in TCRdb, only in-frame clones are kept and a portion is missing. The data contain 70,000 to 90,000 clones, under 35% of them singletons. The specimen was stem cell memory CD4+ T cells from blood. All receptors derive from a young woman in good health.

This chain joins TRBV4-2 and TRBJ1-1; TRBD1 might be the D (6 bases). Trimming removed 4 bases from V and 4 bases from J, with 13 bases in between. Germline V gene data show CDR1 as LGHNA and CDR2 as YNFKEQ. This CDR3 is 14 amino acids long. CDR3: CASSPGGQSTEAFF. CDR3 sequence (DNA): TGTGCCAGCAGCCCGGGGGGGCAGAGCACTGAAGCTTTCTTT.

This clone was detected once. CDR3 in DNA: TGCGCCAGCAGCTTTCATACTAAGCTTTCTGGGGCCAACGTCCTGACTTTC. Translation: CASSFHTKLSGANVLTF. This chain joins TRBV5-1 and TRBJ2-6; no definite D call. The germline CDR1 and CDR2 sequences are SGHRS and YFSETQ. The CDR3 covers 17 residues. With 2 bases removed from V and 1 base from J, the gap between germline ends came to 13 bases. The variable domain in full, completed from reference TRBV5-1 and TRBJ2-6, reads KAGVTQTPRYLIKTRGQQVTLSCSPISGHRSVSWYQQTPGQGLQFLFEYFSETQRNKGNFPGRFSGRQFSNSRSEMNVSTLELGDSALYLCASSFHTKLSGANVLTFGAGSRLTVL.